Shown below are 18 T cell receptor beta chains from a single sample sequenced in a study of CD8 T cells in Susac syndrome. The RNA, about 0.5 to 1 ug, was put through reverse transcription using random hexamers. TCRdb re-derived calls from the immunoSEQ multiplex PCR reads in MiXCR, one entry per CDR3 protein. The table lists about 150,000 distinct CDR3 sequences, about 94% of them singletons, with roughly 0.2% in the top ten. Sequenced sample: CD8+ T cells from PBMCs. Receptors originate from a human donor with multiple sclerosis.

The V gene is TRBV13, the J gene TRBJ2-2, with D maybe TRBD1 (5 bases). V gave up 3 bases and J gave up 0 bases, with 8 bases separating them. The CDR3 covers 15 residues. Germline CDR1 reads PRHDT; CDR2 reads FYEKMQ (reference sequence). The CDR3 protein is CASSFPGSNTGELFF. Here the CDR3 DNA reads TGTGCCAGCAGCTTCCCAGGGTCGAACACCGGGGAGCTGTTTTTT.

The chain couples TRBV9 to TRBJ2-3; 7 bases match TRBD1. V shed 4 bases and J 2 bases; nucleotides not matched to a gene: 7. The CDR3 spans 15 residues. Germline V gives CDR1 SGDLS, CDR2 YYNGEE. This CDR3 reads CASSFRDRVTDTQYF. The CDR3 bases are TGTGCCAGCAGCTTCCGAGACAGGGTCACAGATACGCAGTATTTT.

The V call is TRBV20-1, the J call TRBJ1-2; D not certain. The CDR3 spans 11 residues. The germline V and J ends were trimmed by 5 bases and 7 bases, with 11 bases remaining between them. The germline gives CDR1 DFQATT, CDR2 SNEGSKA (reference sequence). CDR3 bases: TGCAGTGCTCGGTTCGGATTTGGCTACACCTTC. It translates to CSARFGFGYTF.

The gene calls are TRBV6-6 and TRBJ2-7; D assignment may be TRBD1 or TRBD2 (5 bases each). The V gene lost 4 bases and the J gene lost 5 bases, with 9 bases spanning the gap. The germline gives CDR1 MNHNY, CDR2 SVGAGI (reference sequence). This CDR3 has 12 residues. The CDR3 DNA follows: TGTGCCAGCAGTTCGGGGCCTAACGAGCAGTACTTC. Translation: CASSSGPNEQYF.

The CDR3 sequence is CASSGYIPGSYNEQFF. The CDR3 DNA sequence: TGTGCCAGCAGCGGCTACATCCCGGGCTCCTACAATGAGCAGTTCTTC. The chain couples TRBV11-2 to TRBJ2-1; no definite D call. Germline CDR1 is SGHAT and CDR2 is FQNNGV. V was clipped by 5 bases and J by 0 bases, with 14 bases between them. This CDR3 comprises 16 residues.

The V call is TRBV7-9, the J call TRBJ2-5; 11 bases line up with TRBD2. Looked up from germline, CDR1 is SEHNR and CDR2 is FQNEAQ (reference sequence). The ends lost 6 bases at V and 0 bases at J; junction bases unmatched: 6. The CDR3 has 16 amino acids. CDR3 loop: CASRETSGEYQETQYF. In DNA, the CDR3 is TGTGCCAGCAGGGAGACTAGCGGGGAATACCAAGAGACCCAGTACTTC.

The V and J genes are TRBV3-1 and TRBJ2-7; 7 bases match TRBD1. Trimming took 0 bases from V and 3 from J; bases not matched to a gene: 2. CDR3 length equals 14 residues. Germline-derived CDR1 and CDR2 are LGHDT and YNNKEL (reference sequence). The CDR3 loop is CASSQDRGYYEQYF. The CDR3 region has the DNA TGTGCCAGCAGCCAAGACAGGGGGTACTACGAGCAGTACTTC.

This clonotype was detected only once. The chain couples TRBV14 to TRBJ2-2; 11 positions match TRBD1. Losses at the gene ends were 0 bases for V and 6 bases for J; bases not matched to a gene: 3. The CDR3 loop spans 16 amino acids. CDR1 is SGHDN and CDR2 is FVKESK in the germline V gene. CDR3 sequence: CASSQDRTGGPGELFF. The CDR3 bases are TGTGCCAGCAGCCAAGATCGGACAGGGGGCCCCGGGGAGCTGTTTTTT. Full variable domain (rest looked up from reference TRBV14 and TRBJ2-2): EAGVTQFPSHSVIEKGQTVTLRCDPISGHDNLYWYRRVMGKEIKFLLHFVKESKQDESGMPNNRFLAERTGGTYSTLKVQPAELEDSGVYFCASSQDRTGGPGELFFGEGSRLTVL.

V usage is TRBV11-2 and J usage is TRBJ2-4; TRBD2 might be the D (6 bases). The V end lost 2 bases, the J end lost 1 base, and 9 bases lay between the germline ends. CDR1 SGHAT and CDR2 FQNNGV come from the germline V gene. This CDR3 region has 15 residues. The CDR3 loop is CASSLTSSAKNIQYF. In DNA, the CDR3 is TGTGCCAGCAGCTTAACTAGCTCTGCCAAAAACATTCAGTACTTC.

This chain uses TRBV6-2 or TRBV6-3 with TRBJ2-1; 9 bases map to TRBD1. Unmatched junction bases numbered 12, after V lost 3 bases and J lost 3 bases. This CDR3 is built from 18 residues. Germline CDR1 reads MNHEY; CDR2 reads SVGEGT. The CDR3 DNA sequence: TGTGCCAGCAGTTATCCGGGACAGGGCCCGTTCGACTACAATGAGCAGTTCTTC. Translating it yields CASSYPGQGPFDYNEQFF.

The chain couples TRBV14 to TRBJ2-7; TRBD1 matches at 9 bases. Unmatched junction bases numbered 4, after V lost 5 bases and J lost 5 bases. The CDR3 contains 13 residues. Looked up from germline, CDR1 is SGHDN and CDR2 is FVKESK. CDR3 DNA: TGTGCCAGCAGCGTGCGGACAGGGGACGAGCAGTACTTC. Translated, it gives CASSVRTGDEQYF. The variable domain in full, completed from reference TRBV14 and TRBJ2-7, reads EAGVTQFPSHSVIEKGQTVTLRCDPISGHDNLYWYRRVMGKEIKFLLHFVKESKQDESGMPNNRFLAERTGGTYSTLKVQPAELEDSGVYFCASSVRTGDEQYFGPGTRLTVT.

The genes are TRBV12-3 or TRBV12-4 and TRBJ1-2; 8 nucleotides match TRBD1. The trim removed 10 bases at V and 8 bases at J, leaving 24 bases unmatched. The CDR3 is made up of 17 amino acids. The CDR3 DNA reads as TGTGCCACCCAGTCCACCCAGTCTCGGCCAGGGGGCCGGGGCTACACCTTC. This gives the protein CATQSTQSRPGGRGYTF.

This chain joins TRBV25-1 and TRBJ1-6; no clear D. Trimming pared 2 bases from V and 9 bases from J, leaving 8 bases between. The CDR3 has 13 residues. CDR1 is MGHDK and CDR2 is SYGVNS in the germline V gene. The CDR3 sequence: CASSELRRSPLHF. CDR3 sequence (DNA): TGTGCCAGCAGTGAACTACGGCGTTCACCCCTCCACTTT.

This clonotype was counted a single time. The chain employs TRBV7-6 and TRBJ2-3, with 11 bases that match TRBD1. The V and J ends lost 7 bases and 4 bases, in that order; junction bases with no gene match: 7. Germline V gene lookup returns CDR1 SGHVS and CDR2 FNYEAQ. CDR3 size: 15 residues. CDR3 region: CASTPGQGVADTQYF. CDR3 sequence (DNA): TGTGCCAGCACCCCGGGACAGGGGGTGGCAGATACGCAGTATTTT.

V usage is TRBV2 and J usage is TRBJ2-6, with 9 bases lining up with TRBD1. The CDR3 length is 12 residues. Germline V gene lookup returns CDR1 SNHLY and CDR2 FYNNEI. The trim removed 7 bases at V and 15 bases at J, leaving 7 bases unmatched. As DNA, the CDR3 is TGTGCCAGCATCGGAAGGGACAGGGCCCTGACTTTC. Protein sequence: CASIGRDRALTF. The full variable domain, with the rest looked up from reference TRBV2 and TRBJ2-6, is EPEVTQTPSHQVTQMGQEVILRCVPISNHLYFYWYRQILGQKVEFLVSFYNNEISEKSEIFDDQFSVERPDGSNFTLKIRSTKLEDSAMYFCASIGRDRALTFGAGSRLTVL.

The chain carries TRBV7-6 and TRBJ2-3; D is perhaps TRBD1 or TRBD2 (5 bases each). Germline-derived CDR1 and CDR2 are SGHVS and FNYEAQ. This CDR3 is built from 13 residues. V was trimmed by 5 bases and J by 6 bases, leaving 12 bases between them. The CDR3 is CASSRTRGDTQYF. CDR3 in DNA: TGTGCCAGCAGCCGGACGAGGGGCGATACGCAGTATTTT.

As concerns this clonotype: The junction differs from germline at one of its ends, possibly a read error. CDR3 nucleotide sequence: TGTGCTAGCAGCTTAGTTTGGGGCGCCCCAGATACGCAGTATTTT. As protein: CASSLVWGAPDTQYF. The V call is TRBV7-7, the J call TRBJ2-3; a possible D gene is TRBD1 (5 bases). CDR3 length: 15 amino acids. The germline V gene has CDR1 SSHAT and CDR2 FNYEAQ (reference sequence).

V and J are TRBV19 and TRBJ1-5; perhaps TRBD1 as D (5 bases). CDR3 size: 15 residues. V lost 5 bases and J 3 bases, leaving 14 bases between the germline ends. The germline V gene encodes CDR1 LNHDA and CDR2 SQIVND (reference sequence). The CDR3 here is CASSAPRGLNQPQHF. The CDR3 DNA is TGTGCCAGTAGTGCCCCTCGGGGCCTCAATCAGCCCCAGCATTTT.